This is a list of T cell receptor beta chains from one sample in a study of T cell responses to AZD1222 COVID-19 vaccine. Assay: immunoSEQ multiplex PCR; the TCRdb copy retains only in-frame clones and omits some. This sample has roughly 140,000 clones, with just over 90% found just once. Sequences were derived from peripheral blood, sampled on day 0 of AZD1222 vaccination. The receptors here all came from an adult in good health. The CDR3 runs from the conserved cysteine through the conserved F or W. D genes are given only for firm matches. Expanded clones get a size class; other rows say once, few or many, or leave the size out.

TRBD1	TRBV19	TRBJ1-3	.	CASSPGTGTGGNTIYF	TGTGCCAGTAGTCCCGGGACAGGAACAGGCGGAAACACCATATATTTT
.	TRBV7-2	TRBJ1-2	.	CASSFNGGNGYTF	TGTGCCAGCAGCTTTAACGGGGGGAATGGCTACACCTTC
.	TRBV12-3/TRBV12-4	TRBJ1-2	.	CASSWRGGYGYTF	TGTGCCAGCAGTTGGAGGGGCGGCTATGGCTACACCTTC
.	TRBV6-5	TRBJ1-1	.	CASSLTSNTEAFF	TGTGCCAGCAGCCTGACATCGAACACTGAAGCTTTCTTT
TRBD1	TRBV5-4	TRBJ2-5	.	CASSLNRGEETQYF	TGTGCCAGCAGCTTGAACAGGGGGGAAGAGACCCAGTACTTC
.	TRBV12-3/TRBV12-4	TRBJ1-2	.	CASCSGSGYGYTF	TGTGCCAGCTGTTCAGGGTCTGGCTATGGCTACACCTTC
.	TRBV5-6	TRBJ2-4	.	CASSLRQAKNIQYF	TGTGCCAGCAGCTTGCGTCAGGCCAAAAACATTCAGTACTTC
.	TRBV7-9	TRBJ2-7	.	CASSPFGGANSREQYF	TGTGCCAGCAGCCCGTTCGGAGGGGCTAACTCTAGAGAGCAGTACTTC
.	TRBV6-5	TRBJ1-5	.	CASSLARDQPQHF	TGTGCCAGCAGCCTTGCCCGGGATCAGCCCCAGCATTTT
TRBD1	TRBV5-8	TRBJ1-5	.	CASSLRGQLVQPQHF	TGTGCCAGCAGCTTGCGGGGACAGCTGGTTCAGCCCCAGCATTTT
TRBD1	TRBV5-1	TRBJ1-6	.	CASSLGDRVESPLHF	TGCGCCAGCAGCTTGGGGGACAGGGTAGAATCACCCCTCCACTTT
.	TRBV2	TRBJ2-1	.	CASSESPSGGGEQFF	TGTGCCAGCAGTGAATCTCCCTCGGGTGGGGGTGAGCAGTTCTTC
.	TRBV6-6	TRBJ2-5	once	CASSRWDGPPTNQETQYF	TGTGCCAGCAGTAGATGGGACGGACCCCCCACTAACCAAGAGACCCAGTACTTC
TRBD2	TRBV4-3	TRBJ2-7	.	CASSQAQRDGEQYF	TGCGCCAGCAGCCAAGCGCAGCGGGATGGGGAGCAGTACTTC
.	TRBV9	TRBJ1-3	.	CASSVSGASGNTIYF	TGTGCCAGCAGCGTCTCGGGGGCCTCTGGAAACACCATATATTTT
.	TRBV18	TRBJ2-7	.	CASSKLESSYEQYF	TGTGCCAGCTCAAAGTTAGAGTCCTCCTACGAGCAGTACTTC
.	TRBV9	TRBJ1-2	.	CASSVDTANYGYTF	TGTGCCAGCAGCGTAGATACAGCTAACTATGGCTACACCTTC
.	TRBV21-1	TRBJ1-4	few	CASSKRGGGRLREKLFF	TGTGCCAGCAGCAAAAGGGGTGGGGGCAGATTACGGGAAAAACTGTTTTTT
TRBD2	TRBV7-2	TRBJ2-7	.	CASSPTSGGPAYEQYF	TGTGCCAGCAGCCCGACTAGCGGGGGGCCGGCCTACGAGCAGTACTTC
.	TRBV7-2	TRBJ1-1	.	CASSERGGTEAFF	TGTGCCAGCAGCGAAAGGGGGGGCACTGAAGCTTTCTTT
.	TRBV6-5	TRBJ2-7	.	CASKPDPISYEQYF	TGTGCCAGCAAGCCGGATCCGATCTCCTACGAGCAGTACTTC